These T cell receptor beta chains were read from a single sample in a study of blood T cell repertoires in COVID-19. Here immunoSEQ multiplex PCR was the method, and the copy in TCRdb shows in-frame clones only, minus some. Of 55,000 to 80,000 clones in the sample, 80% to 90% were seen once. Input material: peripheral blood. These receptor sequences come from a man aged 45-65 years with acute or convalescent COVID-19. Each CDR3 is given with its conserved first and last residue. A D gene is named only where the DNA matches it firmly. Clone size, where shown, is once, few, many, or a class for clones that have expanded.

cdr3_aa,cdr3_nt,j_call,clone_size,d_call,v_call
CASSGTSGGIYGYTF,TGCGCCAGCAGTGGTACTTCAGGGGGCATCTATGGCTACACCTTC,TRBJ1-2,-,TRBD1,TRBV4-1
CASSSAGYNSPLHF,TGCGCCAGCAGCTCTGCAGGATATAATTCACCCCTCCACTTT,TRBJ1-6,few,-,TRBV5-1
CASSPGTSATYEQYF,TGTGCCAGCAGCCCAGGGACTAGCGCGACCTACGAGCAGTACTTC,TRBJ2-7,-,TRBD2,TRBV11-1
CASSGQGETEAFF,TGCGCCAGCAGTGGACAGGGGGAAACTGAAGCTTTCTTT,TRBJ1-1,once,TRBD1,TRBV10-1
CASSLTSGSHDEQFF,TGTGCCAGCAGCTTGACTAGCGGGAGTCATGATGAGCAGTTCTTC,TRBJ2-1,-,TRBD2,TRBV5-6
CASRFAGVSTGELFF,TGTGCCAGCAGATTCGCGGGAGTTTCCACCGGGGAGCTGTTTTTT,TRBJ2-2,once,TRBD2,TRBV7-2
CASSVVSGTGELFF,TGTGCCAGCAGCGTAGTATCGGGCACCGGGGAGCTGTTTTTT,TRBJ2-2,-,-,TRBV9
CASSLTVGGEQAFF,TGTGCCAGCAGCTTAACTGTAGGGGGGGAGCAAGCTTTCTTT,TRBJ1-1,-,-,TRBV7-2
CASSPWDSMNTEAFF,TGTGCCAGCAGCCCATGGGACAGCATGAACACTGAAGCTTTCTTT,TRBJ1-1,-,TRBD1,TRBV7-9
CASSLTPRAEAFF,TGTGCCAGCAGTTTAACCCCCAGGGCTGAAGCTTTCTTT,TRBJ1-1,-,-,TRBV12-3/TRBV12-4
CASSLPSGNTGELFF,TGTGCCAGCAGCTTGCCTAGCGGGAACACCGGGGAGCTGTTTTTT,TRBJ2-2,-,TRBD2,TRBV7-9
CASSPPGTSGVNEQFF,TGTGCCAGCTCACCACCAGGGACTAGCGGAGTTAATGAGCAGTTCTTC,TRBJ2-1,-,TRBD2,TRBV18
CATSERETQYF,TGTGCCACCAGTGAGCGGGAGACCCAGTACTTC,TRBJ2-5,-,-,TRBV24-1
CASSPGQAGNTIYF,TGTGCCAGCAGCCCCGGACAGGCTGGAAACACCATATATTTT,TRBJ1-3,-,TRBD1,TRBV28
CASSLAGGSNQPQHF,TGTGCCAGCAGCTTAGCTGGAGGGAGCAATCAGCCCCAGCATTTT,TRBJ1-5,-,-,TRBV7-2
CASSYNRGDYEQYF,TGTGCCAGCAGTTACAACAGGGGGGACTACGAGCAGTACTTC,TRBJ2-7,once,TRBD1,TRBV6-5
CASSRVENSPLHF,TGTGCCAGCAGTCGGGTGGAAAATTCACCCCTCCACTTT,TRBJ1-6,-,-,TRBV12-3/TRBV12-4
CASSPRGDRGWGYTF,TGTGCCAGTAGTCCACGTGGTGACAGGGGCTGGGGCTACACCTTC,TRBJ1-2,-,TRBD1,TRBV19
CASSSRTGNTEAFF,TGTGCCAGCAGCTCTCGGACGGGAAACACTGAAGCTTTCTTT,TRBJ1-1,-,-,TRBV9
CASIPGGQGGYGYTF,TGTGCCAGCATTCCAGGGGGACAGGGTGGGTATGGCTACACCTTC,TRBJ1-2,-,TRBD1,TRBV28
CASKIDRNGNQPQHF,TGTGCCAGCAAAATAGACAGAAATGGAAATCAGCCCCAGCATTTT,TRBJ1-5,-,-,TRBV27
CASSWGTGEADTQYF,TGCGCCAGCAGCTGGGGGACAGGGGAAGCAGATACGCAGTATTTT,TRBJ2-3,-,TRBD1,TRBV5-1
CASSASGSSYEQYF,TGTGCCAGCAGTGCGTCCGGGAGCTCCTACGAGCAGTACTTC,TRBJ2-7,-,-,TRBV6-2/TRBV6-3
CASSQDRDRAYNEQFF,TGCGCCAGCAGCCAAGATAGGGACAGGGCTTACAATGAGCAGTTCTTC,TRBJ2-1,-,TRBD1,TRBV4-3
CASSLAGGTEAFF,TGTGCCAGCAGTTTAGCGGGGGGGACTGAAGCTTTCTTT,TRBJ1-1,-,-,TRBV6-5
CASSESGTGFSSSGNTIYF,TGTGCCAGCAGTGAATCTGGGACAGGGTTCTCAAGCTCTGGAAACACCATATATTTT,TRBJ1-3,few,TRBD1,TRBV6-1
CASSSTSVSSSYNEQFF,TGTGCCAGCAGCTCGACTAGCGTCTCGAGCTCCTACAATGAGCAGTTCTTC,TRBJ2-1,-,TRBD2,TRBV7-9
CASSPLEVQNDIQYF,TGTGCCAGCAGTCCCCTTGAGGTTCAGAACGACATTCAGTACTTC,TRBJ2-4,-,-,TRBV11-2
CASSIFTGTYNEQFF,TGTGCCAGTAGTATATTTACGGGAACCTACAATGAGCAGTTCTTC,TRBJ2-1,once,-,TRBV19
CAPYASGGYNEQFF,TGTGCTCCTTACGCCAGCGGGGGATACAATGAGCAGTTCTTC,TRBJ2-1,-,TRBD2,TRBV12-5
CASSHRVSEGYTF,TGCGCCAGCAGTCACAGGGTTTCGGAGGGCTACACCTTC,TRBJ1-2,-,-,TRBV10-2
CASSDLDLLAPLHF,TGTGCCAGCAGTGACCTAGACCTTCTTGCACCCCTCCACTTT,TRBJ1-6,-,-,TRBV25-1
CASSPGQINQPQHF,TGTGCCAGCAGCCCCGGACAGATAAATCAGCCCCAGCATTTT,TRBJ1-5,once,-,TRBV6-2/TRBV6-3
CASSPPGQGGEKLFF,TGTGCCAGCAGCCCCCCGGGACAGGGAGGTGAAAAACTGTTTTTT,TRBJ1-4,-,TRBD1,TRBV3-1/TRBV3-2
CASVKVFGTSLKYAYEQYF,TGTGCCAGCGTGAAGGTTTTCGGGACTAGCTTAAAGTATGCCTACGAGCAGTACTTC,TRBJ2-7,-,TRBD2,TRBV28
CSVYNQRQGIGKETQYF,TGCAGCGTTTATAACCAAAGACAGGGAATAGGAAAAGAGACCCAGTACTTC,TRBJ2-5,once,TRBD1,TRBV29-1
CASTGTGQETQYF,TGCGCCAGCACCGGGACAGGGCAAGAGACCCAGTACTTC,TRBJ2-5,-,TRBD1,TRBV5-1
CSVLDRLYEQYF,TGCAGCGTCCTCGACAGGCTCTACGAGCAGTACTTC,TRBJ2-7,-,-,TRBV29-1
CASSLQGAGNTDTQYF,TGTGCCAGTAGTTTACAGGGGGCCGGGAACACAGATACGCAGTATTTT,TRBJ2-3,-,TRBD1,TRBV19
CASSPWTSGNEQFF,TGTGCCAGCAGCCCCTGGACTAGCGGCAATGAGCAGTTCTTC,TRBJ2-1,-,TRBD2,TRBV7-2
CASSPGQGGSPLHF,TGTGCCAGCAGCCCCGGACAGGGGGGGTCACCCCTCCACTTT,TRBJ1-6,-,TRBD1,TRBV3-1/TRBV3-2
CASSIQGTLGYTF,TGTGCCAGCAGTATCCAGGGTACTCTAGGCTACACCTTC,TRBJ1-2,-,-,TRBV12-3/TRBV12-4
CASSQDGTGLETQYF,TGTGCCAGCAGCCAAGATGGGACAGGGCTAGAGACCCAGTACTTC,TRBJ2-5,-,TRBD1,TRBV3-1/TRBV3-2
CASSFPRQLNQPQHF,TGTGCCAGCAGTTTCCCAAGACAGCTCAATCAGCCCCAGCATTTT,TRBJ1-5,once,-,TRBV28
CASSQRQESEAFF,TGTGCCAGCAGCCAGAGACAGGAGTCTGAAGCTTTCTTT,TRBJ1-1,-,-,TRBV12-3/TRBV12-4
CASSLNVGRADEQFF,TGTGCCAGCAGCTTAAATGTCGGGAGGGCCGACGAGCAGTTCTTC,TRBJ2-1,-,TRBD2,TRBV7-3
CASSPGKGQTNTEAFF,TGTGCCAGCAGCCCAGGAAAGGGACAGACGAACACTGAAGCTTTCTTT,TRBJ1-1,-,TRBD1,TRBV5-4
CASSLEASGSATQYF,TGTGCCAGCAGCCTCGAGGCTAGCGGGAGCGCTACGCAGTATTTT,TRBJ2-3,-,TRBD2,TRBV3-1/TRBV3-2
CATSDPPYSSGRTDTQYF,TGTGCCACCAGTGATCCGCCCTATTCTAGCGGGAGAACAGATACGCAGTATTTT,TRBJ2-3,-,TRBD2,TRBV24-1
CASSNPPKSGDTQYF,TGTGCCAGCAGCAACCCTCCCAAGTCGGGAGATACGCAGTATTTT,TRBJ2-3,-,-,TRBV28
CASSLVFRQGFGYGYTF,TGCGCCAGCAGCTTGGTTTTCCGACAGGGCTTTGGCTATGGCTACACCTTC,TRBJ1-2,-,TRBD1,TRBV5-1